Listed below are T cell receptor beta chains from one sample, sequenced in a study of blood T cells in healthy people across ages. Using its own MiXCR run on the 5' RACE reads, TCRdb lists one record per CDR3 protein. Here the sample spans some 1.1 million distinct CDR3 sequences, more than 30% being singletons. The sample taken for sequencing was blood. All receptors come from a man aged 18 to 29 in good health. CDR3s include the opening cysteine and the closing phenylalanine or tryptophan. The D gene is left open where the match is weak. Only some rows state a clone size, as once, few, many or a class for expanded clones.

v_gene,j_gene,d_gene,abundance,CDR3aa,CDR3nt
TRBV18,TRBJ2-1,TRBD2,NA,CASSPRLAGGFSYNEQFF,TGTGCCAGCTCACCACGTCTAGCGGGGGGGTTCTCCTACAATGAGCAGTTCTTC
TRBV5-6,TRBJ2-5,NA,NA,CASSLGRDQYF,TGTGCCAGCAGCCTAGGTCGCGATCAGTACTTC
TRBV6-2/TRBV6-3,TRBJ1-5,TRBD1,few,CASSLQPGQGLKAANQPQHF,TGTGCCAGCAGTCTGCAACCGGGACAGGGGTTAAAAGCGGCCAATCAGCCCCAGCATTTT
TRBV12-3/TRBV12-4,TRBJ1-4,TRBD1,few,CASSFGGTGGEKLFF,TGTGCCAGCAGTTTCGGTGGGACAGGGGGTGAAAAACTGTTTTTT
TRBV10-3,TRBJ2-3,TRBD2,NA,CTISGFLAGATDTQYF,TGTACCATCAGCGGGTTCCTAGCGGGGGCCACAGATACGCAGTATTTT
TRBV15,TRBJ1-1,NA,NA,CATSRDGSYTEAFF,TGTGCCACCAGCAGAGATGGCAGCTACACTGAAGCTTTCTTT
TRBV4-3,TRBJ1-1,TRBD1,NA,CASSQGTGEAFF,TGCGCCAGCAGCCAAGGGACAGGTGAAGCTTTCTTT
TRBV6-2/TRBV6-3,TRBJ2-2,NA,few,CASRAVANTGELFF,TGTGCCAGCAGGGCCGTGGCGAACACCGGGGAGCTGTTTTTT
TRBV4-1,TRBJ2-3,TRBD1,few,CASSQSGGRSTDTQYF,TGCGCCAGCAGCCAATCAGGGGGCAGAAGCACAGATACGCAGTATTTT
TRBV12-3/TRBV12-4,TRBJ2-3,TRBD2,few,CASSVSGGADTQYF,TGTGCCAGCAGTGTTTCCGGGGGGGCAGATACGCAGTATTTT
TRBV20-1,TRBJ1-5,NA,NA,CSASFVSNQPQHF,TGCAGTGCTAGTTTTGTTAGCAATCAGCCCCAGCATTTT
TRBV7-7,TRBJ2-5,NA,NA,CASSLDPGRERYF,TGTGCCAGCAGCTTAGATCCTGGGAGAGAGCGGTACTTC
TRBV11-1,TRBJ2-4,TRBD1,few,CASRGRRQGKNIQYF,TGTGCCAGCAGGGGCCGAAGACAGGGCAAAAACATTCAGTACTTC
TRBV20-1,TRBJ1-2,NA,NA,CSASSRATLPYGYTF,TGCAGTGCTAGCAGCAGGGCCACTCTCCCCTATGGCTACACCTTC
TRBV5-5,TRBJ2-7,NA,few,CASTLTGSRIDEQYF,TGTGCCAGCACCTTAACAGGGTCACGAATCGATGAGCAGTACTTC
TRBV14,TRBJ2-7,TRBD2,NA,CASSGGENEQYF,TGTGCCAGCAGTGGGGGGGAGAACGAGCAGTACTTC
TRBV6-6,TRBJ1-4,NA,NA,CATRGFSNEKLFF,TGTGCCACCCGGGGGTTCTCTAATGAAAAACTGTTTTTT
TRBV3-1,TRBJ2-3,NA,NA,CAGSQVLTDTQYF,TGTGCCGGCAGCCAGGTTTTAACAGATACGCAGTATTTT
TRBV7-3,TRBJ2-1,TRBD2,NA,CAGSLGRGRDNEQFF,TGTGCCGGCAGCTTAGGGCGGGGGAGAGACAATGAGCAGTTCTTC
TRBV4-2,TRBJ2-5,NA,few,CASSQGGGQETQYF,TGTGCCAGCAGCCAAGGCGGCGGCCAAGAGACCCAGTACTTC
TRBV3-1,TRBJ1-1,NA,NA,CASSQNEVAEAFF,TGTGCCAGCAGCCAAAATGAAGTGGCTGAAGCTTTCTTT
TRBV5-5,TRBJ2-5,NA,NA,CASSSLNQETQYF,TGTGCCAGCAGCTCCCTCAACCAAGAGACCCAGTACTTC
TRBV7-9,TRBJ1-6,NA,NA,CASSLGGSYNSLLHF,TGTGCCAGCAGCCTAGGGGGTTCCTATAATTCACTCCTCCACTTT
TRBV27,TRBJ2-1,NA,NA,CASSFTGRSSYNEQFF,TGTGCCAGCAGTTTCACTGGACGGAGCTCCTACAATGAGCAGTTCTTC
TRBV10-3,TRBJ1-1,TRBD1,NA,CAIRGTAANTEAFF,TGTGCCATCAGGGGGACAGCCGCGAACACTGAAGCTTTCTTT
TRBV3-1,TRBJ1-1,NA,NA,CASSREAEMNTEAFF,TGTGCCAGCAGCCGAGAGGCAGAAATGAACACTGAAGCTTTCTTT
TRBV20-1,TRBJ1-2,NA,few,CSAPAGVSGYTF,TGCAGTGCCCCGGCGGGGGTAAGCGGCTACACCTTC
TRBV12-3/TRBV12-4,TRBJ2-3,TRBD1,NA,CASTLGGVGTDVQYF,TGTGCCAGCACCCTAGGGGGTGTGGGGACAGATGTGCAGTATTTT
TRBV20-1,TRBJ2-1,TRBD2,NA,CSARDQVAGHNEQFF,TGCAGTGCTAGAGATCAGGTAGCGGGGCACAATGAGCAGTTCTTC
TRBV7-7,TRBJ2-5,NA,NA,CASSFGGRRETQYF,TGTGCCAGCAGCTTCGGGGGGCGACGAGAGACCCAGTACTTC
TRBV18,TRBJ2-3,NA,few,CASSLGSRGDTQYF,TGTGCCAGCTCACTAGGCTCCAGGGGTGATACGCAGTATTTT
TRBV5-1,TRBJ2-1,NA,NA,CASSLLSGGKEQFF,TGCGCCAGCAGCTTGCTTTCCGGGGGAAAGGAGCAGTTCTTC
TRBV20-1,TRBJ2-7,NA,NA,CSARDRRQPYEQYF,TGCAGTGCTAGGGACCGGAGACAACCCTACGAGCAGTACTTC
TRBV2,TRBJ1-2,TRBD1,few,CASRIGTGKGHTF,TGTGCCAGCAGGATAGGGACAGGGAAAGGCCACACCTTC
TRBV12-3/TRBV12-4,TRBJ1-5,NA,NA,CASSLDGAQDQPQHF,TGTGCCAGCAGTTTAGACGGGGCCCAGGATCAGCCCCAGCATTTT
TRBV5-4,TRBJ2-3,TRBD2,NA,CASSTGREGTDTQYF,TGTGCCAGCAGCACGGGACGGGAGGGGACAGATACGCAGTATTTT
TRBV3-1,TRBJ2-1,NA,NA,CASSPGGDVYNEQFF,TGTGCCAGCAGCCCCGGCGGGGACGTTTACAATGAGCAGTTCTTC
TRBV24-1,TRBJ1-1,NA,NA,CATSGPVAFF,TGTGCCACCAGTGGACCGGTTGCTTTCTTT
TRBV29-1,TRBJ1-2,TRBD1,NA,CSVPDRVGGYTF,TGCAGCGTCCCTGACAGGGTTGGTGGCTACACCTTC
TRBV5-1,TRBJ1-2,TRBD1,NA,CASSLTGTGGRDGYTF,TGCGCCAGCAGCTTAACCGGGACAGGGGGCAGGGATGGCTACACCTTC
TRBV7-8,TRBJ2-1,TRBD2,NA,CASSLKRGGLVYEQFF,TGTGCCAGCAGCTTAAAGCGGGGGGGCCTTGTCTATGAGCAGTTCTTC
TRBV24-1,TRBJ2-1,NA,once,CATSDRPEGQFF,TGTGCCACCAGTGATCGTCCCGAGGGGCAGTTCTTC
TRBV4-2,TRBJ1-1,NA,NA,CASSVRGEAFF,TGTGCCAGCAGCGTCAGGGGTGAAGCTTTCTTT
TRBV6-6,TRBJ1-5,NA,NA,CASRYRQGGNQPQHF,TGTGCCAGCAGGTACCGCCAGGGAGGGAATCAGCCCCAGCATTTT
TRBV7-8,TRBJ1-1,TRBD1,NA,CASSLLQGRITEAFF,TGTGCCAGCAGCTTGCTACAGGGGCGCATCACTGAAGCTTTCTTT
TRBV9,TRBJ2-1,TRBD2,NA,CASSVMSGGGALNEQFF,TGTGCCAGCAGCGTGATGTCGGGCGGGGGGGCCCTCAATGAGCAGTTCTTC
TRBV10-3,TRBJ2-3,NA,many,CAISESGTDTQYF,TGTGCCATCAGTGAGTCGGGCACAGATACGCAGTATTTT
TRBV7-6,TRBJ2-7,NA,NA,CAGSLEAQASYEQYF,TGTGCCGGCAGCTTAGAAGCTCAGGCCTCCTACGAGCAGTACTTC
TRBV5-6,TRBJ2-1,NA,many,CASSLEGGVYNEQFF,TGTGCCAGCAGCTTGGAGGGGGGCGTCTACAATGAGCAGTTCTTC
TRBV20-1,TRBJ2-1,NA,NA,CSASPRASQETQFF,TGCAGTGCTTCCCCGCGGGCTTCCCAAGAGACCCAGTTCTTC
TRBV21-1,TRBJ2-5,NA,few,CASSKVSPPPGTQYF,TGTGCCAGCAGCAAAGTATCCCCTCCCCCAGGGACCCAGTACTTC
TRBV6-1,TRBJ1-1,NA,NA,CASSGQADTEAFF,TGTGCCAGCAGTGGACAGGCGGACACTGAAGCTTTCTTT
TRBV29-1,TRBJ2-3,NA,many,CSVRPSVDTQYF,TGCAGCGTAAGACCCAGTGTAGATACGCAGTATTTT
TRBV20-1,TRBJ1-2,TRBD1,NA,CSARKQGVINYGYTF,TGCAGTGCTAGAAAGCAGGGGGTAATAAACTATGGCTACACCTTC
TRBV20-1,TRBJ2-7,TRBD1,NA,CSATKGAQTYEQYF,TGCAGTGCCACCAAGGGGGCCCAGACCTACGAGCAGTACTTC
TRBV29-1,TRBJ2-3,TRBD2,few,CSGGLAGGLADTQYF,TGCAGCGGCGGACTAGCGGGGGGGTTAGCCGATACGCAGTATTTT
TRBV5-6,TRBJ2-1,NA,NA,CASSLLYSYNEQFF,TGTGCCAGCAGCTTGCTATACTCCTACAATGAGCAGTTCTTC
TRBV27,TRBJ2-1,TRBD1,NA,CASSPSRQGSSYNEQFF,TGTGCCAGCAGTCCCTCTCGACAGGGGAGCTCCTACAATGAGCAGTTCTTC
TRBV6-8,TRBJ2-2,NA,NA,CASSRGPTTAGELFF,TGTGCCAGCAGTCGCGGGCCAACGACGGCCGGGGAGCTGTTTTTT